Below are 10 T cell receptor beta chains sequenced from a single sample in a study of chemoradiotherapy in HPV16-positive cancers. Sequencing was performed with immunoSEQ multiplex PCR; in TCRdb, only in-frame clones are kept and a portion is missing. The sample yields 550 to 700 clones, 85% to 95% seen once. This sample comprised tumor tissue, obtained from a patient who underwent chemoradiotherapy. These receptors all stem from a human donor with HPV-associated anogenital cancer.

The V gene is TRBV11-3, the J gene TRBJ2-7; perhaps TRBD1 as D (6 bases). Germline V gene data show CDR1 as SGHNT and CDR2 as YENEEA. The CDR3 covers 15 residues. V lost 1 base, J lost 3 bases, and 13 bases lay in between. The CDR3: CASSLGGGSFYEQYF. CDR3 bases: TGTGCCAGCAGCTTAGGTGGGGGCTCCTTCTACGAGCAGTACTTC. Full variable domain (outside the CDR3, taken from reference TRBV11-3 and TRBJ2-7): EAGVVQSPRYKIIEKKQPVAFWCNPISGHNTLYWYLQNLGQGPELLIRYENEEAVDDSQLPKDRFSAERLKGVDSTLKIQPAELGDSAVYLCASSLGGGSFYEQYFGPGTRLTVT.

This chain joins TRBV7-9 and TRBJ2-3; 7 bases fit TRBD1. The germline CDR1 and CDR2 sequences are SEHNR and FQNEAQ (reference sequence). The trim removed 6 bases at V and 5 bases at J, leaving 2 bases unmatched. The CDR3 spans 12 residues. Written as DNA, the CDR3 is TGTGCCAGCAGACCAGGGGGAGATACGCAGTATTTT. It yields the protein CASRPGGDTQYF.

This rearrangement joins TRBV6-1 to TRBJ1-1; possibly TRBD1 for D (5 bases). The V end lost 2 bases, the J end lost 0 bases, and 10 bases lay between the germline ends. The CDR3 extends over 15 amino acids. Per germline, CDR1 MNHNS and CDR2 SASEGT. The CDR3 spells CASSERGRMNTEAFF. The CDR3 nucleotides read TGTGCCAGCAGTGAAAGGGGACGGATGAACACTGAAGCTTTCTTT.

The chain uses TRBV5-1 and TRBJ2-3; D possibly corresponds to TRBD1 (5 bases). V gave up 0 bases and J gave up 1 base, with 9 bases separating them. Per germline, CDR1 SGHRS and CDR2 YFSETQ. This CDR3 comprises 15 residues. CDR3 sequence reads: CASSLEGSGTDTQYF. The CDR3 DNA follows: TGCGCCAGCAGCTTGGAGGGGTCGGGCACAGATACGCAGTATTTT.

The table lists this clone with a few counts. CDR3 residues: CASSLGPDNTIYF. The CDR3 DNA sequence: TGTGCCAGCAGCCTGGGGCCGGACAACACCATATATTTT. The chain employs TRBV11-3 and TRBJ1-3; TRBD1 might be the D (5 bases). The ends were cut back, 5 bases at V and 7 bases at J, with 12 bases in the middle. The CDR3 has 13 residues. Germline V gene sequence: CDR1 SGHNT, CDR2 YENEEA.

V and J are TRBV19 and TRBJ1-4, with no clear D. There are 16 residues in the CDR3. V was trimmed by 5 bases and J by 3 bases, leaving 16 bases between them. Germline-derived CDR1 and CDR2 are LNHDA and SQIVND (reference sequence). The CDR3 protein is CASSQMGGLANEKLFF. The DNA for the CDR3 is TGTGCCAGTAGTCAGATGGGAGGCCTGGCTAATGAAAAACTGTTTTTT.

This clone was recorded only once. The V gene is TRBV9, the J gene TRBJ2-5; 11 bases map to TRBD2. The length of the CDR3 is 16 residues. V was pared by 3 bases and J by 1 base, with 5 bases of the junction left unmatched. Germline assignment: CDR1 SGDLS and CDR2 YYNGEE. CDR3 sequence reads: CASSASGTSGQETQYF. As DNA, the CDR3 is TGTGCCAGCAGCGCTTCCGGGACTAGCGGCCAAGAGACCCAGTACTTC.

The chain recombines TRBV19 with TRBJ2-6, with D possibly matching TRBD2 (5 bases). The CDR3 runs to 15 residues. The germline CDR1 and CDR2 sequences are LNHDA and SQIVND (reference sequence). The V and J ends lost 10 bases and 0 bases respectively, with 13 bases between them. The CDR3 DNA follows: TGTGCCACCTCGACGGGGAGCTCTGGGGCCAACGTCCTGACTTTC. This gives the protein CATSTGSSGANVLTF.

This clone was recorded once. The chain's CDR3 is CASSQGQGLGNTEAFF. In DNA form, the CDR3 reads TGCGCCAGCAGCCAAGGACAGGGGCTTGGGAACACTGAAGCTTTCTTT. The V gene is TRBV4-1, the J gene TRBJ1-1, with 8 bases identical to TRBD1. Germline V gene lookup returns CDR1 MGHRA and CDR2 YSYEKL. The CDR3 is 16 amino acids. J lost 1 base, V lost 1 base, and 5 bases had no gene match.

This chain links TRBV5-1 with TRBJ1-2; TRBD1 matches at 11 bases. Trimming at V came to 4 bases and at J to 2 bases, leaving 4 bases not matched to a gene. The CDR3 consists of 15 residues. Germline assignment: CDR1 SGHRS and CDR2 YFSETQ. This CDR3 reads CASSVGQGANYGYTF. DNA of the CDR3: TGCGCCAGCAGCGTAGGACAGGGGGCGAACTATGGCTACACCTTC.